Listed below are T cell receptor beta chains from one sample, sequenced in a study of CD8+CD57+ T cells in acquired aplastic anemia. In TCRdb, the reads were re-called with MiXCR into one record per CDR3 protein. The top ten hold roughly two fifths of the sample, which has 200,000 to 300,000 distinct CDR3 sequences, 82% seen once. Source material: sorted CD4+, CD8+, or CD8+CD57+ T cells (not recorded which) from PBMCs. These receptors originate from a human donor with aplastic anemia. The CDR3 runs from the conserved cysteine through the conserved F or W. Each record gives: J gene, D gene, V gene, clone size, CDR3 DNA, CDR3 protein. D genes are given only for firm matches. Clone size is stated in some rows and not others, as once, few, many or a class when expanded.

J gene: TRBJ2-3; D gene: .; V gene: TRBV11-1; clone size: .; CDR3 DNA: TGTGCCAGCGGCTTGGGGGAGAGCGATACGCAGTATTTT; CDR3 protein: CASGLGESDTQYF
J gene: TRBJ2-1; D gene: TRBD2; V gene: TRBV25-1; clone size: .; CDR3 DNA: TGTGCCAGCAGTGCCCTAGCGGGAGAGTACAATGAGCAGTTCTTC; CDR3 protein: CASSALAGEYNEQFF
J gene: TRBJ1-3; D gene: .; V gene: TRBV19; clone size: many; CDR3 DNA: TGTGCCAGTAGTATACTACCGATTCTCCCTGGAAACACCATATATTTT; CDR3 protein: CASSILPILPGNTIYF
J gene: TRBJ2-1; D gene: .; V gene: TRBV7-9; clone size: .; CDR3 DNA: TGTGCCAGCAGCCCCGGGGCACGGGCCAATGAGCAGTTCTTC; CDR3 protein: CASSPGARANEQFF
J gene: TRBJ2-5; D gene: .; V gene: TRBV7-9; clone size: .; CDR3 DNA: TGTGCCAGCAGCATGGCGGCTAGCTACGGGGCCCAGGACTTC; CDR3 protein: CASSMAASYGAQDF
J gene: TRBJ2-7; D gene: .; V gene: TRBV9; clone size: once; CDR3 DNA: TGTGCCAGCAGCGAAGGGTCATATACGCGGTATTTTGAGCAGTACTTC; CDR3 protein: CASSEGSYTRYFEQYF
J gene: TRBJ2-3; D gene: .; V gene: TRBV11-3; clone size: .; CDR3 DNA: TGTGCCAGCAGCTTAGATCCTACAGGAATAGATACGCAGTATTTT; CDR3 protein: CASSLDPTGIDTQYF
J gene: TRBJ2-5; D gene: .; V gene: TRBV15; clone size: .; CDR3 DNA: TGTGCCTCCGGCAGAGGCAGGGAGCAAGAGACCCAGTACTTC; CDR3 protein: CASGRGREQETQYF
J gene: TRBJ2-3; D gene: TRBD1; V gene: TRBV7-8; clone size: .; CDR3 DNA: TGTGTGAGCAGCCCCGGCACAGGGGGCCGGAAAGAGACCCAGTATTTT; CDR3 protein: CVSSPGTGGRKETQYF
J gene: TRBJ2-3; D gene: TRBD1; V gene: TRBV7-8; clone size: .; CDR3 DNA: TGTGCCAGCAGCTTTGATCCAGACGGGACAGATCTGCCCTATTTT; CDR3 protein: CASSFDPDGTDLPYF
J gene: TRBJ2-3; D gene: .; V gene: TRBV2; clone size: .; CDR3 DNA: TGTGGCGGGGGCGTAGGGACAGATACGCAGTATTTT; CDR3 protein: CGGGVGTDTQYF
J gene: TRBJ2-7; D gene: .; V gene: TRBV25-1; clone size: once; CDR3 DNA: TGTACCAGCAGTGCGGAGGGGTGGGCTACCAACGAAGATTTCTTC; CDR3 protein: CTSSAEGWATNEDFF
J gene: TRBJ2-2; D gene: .; V gene: TRBV2; clone size: .; CDR3 DNA: TGTACCGGCGGGGACATCGACACCGAGACGCTGTATTTT; CDR3 protein: CTGGDIDTETLYF
J gene: TRBJ2-7; D gene: TRBD1; V gene: TRBV9; clone size: .; CDR3 DNA: TGTGCCAGCAGCGGTGGACAGGGATCCTACGAGCAGTACTTC; CDR3 protein: CASSGGQGSYEQYF
J gene: TRBJ1-5; D gene: .; V gene: TRBV11-2; clone size: .; CDR3 DNA: TGCGCCAGCAGCCTAGATCTATTAGGACGTCAGCCCCAGCATTTT; CDR3 protein: CASSLDLLGRQPQHF
J gene: TRBJ2-7; D gene: TRBD1; V gene: TRBV11-2; clone size: .; CDR3 DNA: TGTGCCAGCAGCCCCCAACAGGGGCTACTCTACGAGCAGTACTTC; CDR3 protein: CASSPQQGLLYEQYF
J gene: TRBJ2-3; D gene: TRBD1; V gene: TRBV9; clone size: .; CDR3 DNA: TGTGCCAGCAGCTTAGGGGGCGCCCGCAATACGCAGTATTTT; CDR3 protein: CASSLGGARNTQYF
J gene: TRBJ1-2; D gene: TRBD1; V gene: TRBV6-5; clone size: .; CDR3 DNA: TGTGCCAGCAGCCAGGGGGGTTTGGACTATGGCTACACCTTC; CDR3 protein: CASSQGGLDYGYTF
J gene: TRBJ2-5; D gene: .; V gene: TRBV5-1; clone size: once; CDR3 DNA: TGCGCCAGCAGCTTGGGGCAGGCGGATGAGACCCAGTACTTC; CDR3 protein: CASSLGQADETQYF
J gene: TRBJ2-2; D gene: .; V gene: TRBV6-1; clone size: many; CDR3 DNA: TGTGCCAGCAAGGCAGGGGACACCGGGGAGCTGTTTTTT; CDR3 protein: CASKAGDTGELFF
J gene: TRBJ2-1; D gene: TRBD2; V gene: TRBV7-8; clone size: .; CDR3 DNA: TGTGCCAGCAGCTTTGCGGGAGTCCCTGAGCAGTTCTTT; CDR3 protein: CASSFAGVPEQFF
J gene: TRBJ2-7; D gene: .; V gene: TRBV9; clone size: .; CDR3 DNA: TGTGCCAGCGGAGTGGCTGCGTTCATTCAGTACTACTTC; CDR3 protein: CASGVAAFIQYYF
J gene: TRBJ1-5; D gene: .; V gene: TRBV7-4; clone size: .; CDR3 DNA: TGTGCCAGCAGCTTAGCGGGCGGGACAAAAAAGCAGCATTTT; CDR3 protein: CASSLAGGTKKQHF
J gene: TRBJ2-3; D gene: .; V gene: TRBV2; clone size: .; CDR3 DNA: TGTGCCAGCAGGGAATTGCTGTTAGACCCTAGCACGCATTCGCAGTATTTT; CDR3 protein: CASRELLLDPSTHSQYF
J gene: TRBJ2-1; D gene: .; V gene: TRBV2; clone size: once; CDR3 DNA: TGTGCCAGCGGACAGGGACTAGCAGGAACTCTGTCCTTC; CDR3 protein: CASGQGLAGTLSF
J gene: TRBJ2-3; D gene: .; V gene: TRBV24-1; clone size: once; CDR3 DNA: TGTGCCACCAGCGCAGTGTCAGATACGCAGTATTTT; CDR3 protein: CATSAVSDTQYF
J gene: TRBJ2-5; D gene: .; V gene: TRBV7-9; clone size: .; CDR3 DNA: TGTGCCAGCAGCTTTGACCCCAACGGAACAACCCATTACTTC; CDR3 protein: CASSFDPNGTTHYF
J gene: TRBJ1-1; D gene: TRBD1; V gene: TRBV20-1; clone size: .; CDR3 DNA: TGCAGTGTCGGACAGGGGACTTTGAACACTGAAGCTTTCTTT; CDR3 protein: CSVGQGTLNTEAFF
J gene: TRBJ2-7; D gene: TRBD2; V gene: TRBV7-6; clone size: .; CDR3 DNA: TGTGCCAGCAGCTTAGGCGGGAGGGCCGAGCAGTACTTC; CDR3 protein: CASSLGGRAEQYF
J gene: TRBJ1-2; D gene: TRBD1; V gene: TRBV11-2; clone size: .; CDR3 DNA: TGTGCCAGCAGCTTCCGAAGGAGAGCAGGGGGCGATGGCTACACCTTC; CDR3 protein: CASSFRRRAGGDGYTF
J gene: TRBJ2-3; D gene: .; V gene: TRBV7-3; clone size: .; CDR3 DNA: TGTGCCAGCAGCTTAGCCTATGGAGCCGTCTTTGGACAATTT; CDR3 protein: CASSLAYGAVFGQF
J gene: TRBJ1-6; D gene: .; V gene: TRBV7-9; clone size: .; CDR3 DNA: .; CDR3 protein: CAGQGAREAQYFGHF
J gene: TRBJ1-2; D gene: .; V gene: TRBV7-2; clone size: .; CDR3 DNA: TGTGCCAGCAGCTTAGCGGGAGGTCCACAGGGCAACACTAACTATGGCTACACCTTC; CDR3 protein: CASSLAGGPQGNTNYGYTF
J gene: TRBJ2-1; D gene: .; V gene: TRBV2; clone size: .; CDR3 DNA: TGTGCCAGCGGGCAGGGAGTAACGGATAGTCTGTACTTC; CDR3 protein: CASGQGVTDSLYF
J gene: TRBJ2-1; D gene: .; V gene: TRBV7-9; clone size: .; CDR3 DNA: TGTGCCAGCAGCTTAGGATCGGGGGCCGGGGGCGAGTACCAGTTCTTC; CDR3 protein: CASSLGSGAGGEYQFF
J gene: TRBJ1-2; D gene: .; V gene: TRBV7-3; clone size: .; CDR3 DNA: TGTGCCAGCTTCCGTGACAGGAGCGGGGGTGGCTACACGTTC; CDR3 protein: CASFRDRSGGGYTF
J gene: TRBJ1-5; D gene: .; V gene: TRBV7-2; clone size: .; CDR3 DNA: TGTGCCAGCGGCCACGGGGGCAATCATCCCCAGCATTTT; CDR3 protein: CASGHGGNHPQHF
J gene: TRBJ2-1; D gene: TRBD2; V gene: TRBV7-8; clone size: once; CDR3 DNA: TGCGCCAGCAGCCCCCCCGGAGTTGCGGGAGGGGGGAATGAGCAGTTCTTC; CDR3 protein: CASSPPGVAGGGNEQFF
J gene: TRBJ2-3; D gene: .; V gene: TRBV5-4; clone size: .; CDR3 DNA: TGTGCCAGCAGCGACACGGGCGCAGATACGCAGTATTTT; CDR3 protein: CASSDTGADTQYF
J gene: TRBJ2-3; D gene: .; V gene: TRBV7-9; clone size: .; CDR3 DNA: TGTGCCAGCGGGGACGCGGGCACAGATGATACGCATTATTTT; CDR3 protein: CASGDAGTDDTHYF
J gene: TRBJ2-3; D gene: .; V gene: TRBV9; clone size: .; CDR3 DNA: TGTGCCAGCAGCGTAGCAGACGGGGAGGGGGGCACAGATACGCAGTATTTT; CDR3 protein: CASSVADGEGGTDTQYF
J gene: TRBJ2-1; D gene: .; V gene: TRBV29-1; clone size: few; CDR3 DNA: TGCAGCGTTGAGTACCTAGCCAGCTCCTACAATGAGCAGTTCTTC; CDR3 protein: CSVEYLASSYNEQFF
J gene: TRBJ2-5; D gene: .; V gene: TRBV15; clone size: .; CDR3 DNA: TGTGCCAGCAGGAGGGGCTCCACAGATAAGACCCAGTACTTC; CDR3 protein: CASRRGSTDKTQYF
J gene: TRBJ2-3; D gene: .; V gene: TRBV7-6; clone size: .; CDR3 DNA: TGTGCCAGCAGCTTGGGTTGCGATAATTCACCGCAGTATTTT; CDR3 protein: CASSLGCDNSPQYF
J gene: TRBJ1-5; D gene: .; V gene: TRBV5-6; clone size: .; CDR3 DNA: TGTGCCAGCAGCATGGAGAGCAATCAGCCCCAGCATTTT; CDR3 protein: CASSMESNQPQHF
J gene: TRBJ2-3; D gene: .; V gene: TRBV12-3/TRBV12-4; clone size: once; CDR3 DNA: TGTGCCAGCAGTCACGGAGATACGCAGTATTTT; CDR3 protein: CASSHGDTQYF
J gene: TRBJ2-1; D gene: TRBD2; V gene: TRBV19; clone size: once; CDR3 DNA: TGTGCCAGTAGTATAGCTAGCGGAGCCTATCATGAGCAGCTCTTCTTC; CDR3 protein: CASSIASGAYHEQLFF
J gene: TRBJ2-3; D gene: .; V gene: TRBV7-9; clone size: .; CDR3 DNA: TGTGCCAGCAGCTCCTCGGGATCAGGCCCGAGCCACTACTTT; CDR3 protein: CASSSSGSGPSHYF
J gene: TRBJ2-3; D gene: .; V gene: TRBV2; clone size: .; CDR3 DNA: TGTGCCAGCGTACACGGGGGCACAGATGTGCAGTATTTT; CDR3 protein: CASVHGGTDVQYF
J gene: TRBJ1-1; D gene: .; V gene: TRBV2; clone size: .; CDR3 DNA: TGTGCCAGCGGCGACGGGGGCACACAGACGCGAAATATTGGACCTTTCTTT; CDR3 protein: CASGDGGTQTRNIGPFF